This is a list of T cell receptor beta chains from one sample in a study of T cells in Graves' hyperthyroidism and ophthalmopathy. TCRdb reprocessed the multiplex PCR reads via MiXCR and lists one record per CDR3 protein. The sample has fewer than 450,000 distinct CDR3 sequences, over 13% seen once; the top ten hold 28%. The source material was blood. All receptors derive from a man aged 45 to 65 with Graves' ophthalmopathy. Each CDR3 is given with its conserved first and last residue. Each record gives: CDR3 protein, CDR3 DNA, V gene, D gene, J gene, clone size. D genes are given only for firm matches. Size is stated for part of the rows, as once, few or many counts, or as a class when the clone is expanded.

CDR3aa: CAISETPGLVLSEQYF; CDR3nt: TGTGCCATCAGTGAAACCCCGGGACTAGTATTGTCCGAGCAGTACTTC; v_gene: TRBV10-3; d_gene: TRBD2; j_gene: TRBJ2-7; abundance: .
CDR3aa: CASSYRGLHEQYF; CDR3nt: TGTGCCAGCAGCTACCGGGGGCTCCACGAGCAGTACTTC; v_gene: TRBV7-2; d_gene: .; j_gene: TRBJ2-7; abundance: .
CDR3aa: CASSLEGVETQYF; CDR3nt: TGTGCCAGCAGTTTGGAAGGGGTGGAGACCCAGTACTTC; v_gene: TRBV5-1; d_gene: .; j_gene: TRBJ2-5; abundance: many
CDR3aa: CASRTGGGGSYEQYF; CDR3nt: TGTGCCAGTCGCACAGGGGGCGGGGGATCCTACGAGCAGTACTTC; v_gene: TRBV2; d_gene: TRBD1; j_gene: TRBJ2-7; abundance: many
CDR3aa: CASSVEAAQYF; CDR3nt: TGTGCCAGCAGTGTTGAGGCGGCGCAGTACTTC; v_gene: TRBV2; d_gene: .; j_gene: TRBJ2-7; abundance: many
CDR3aa: CASSFGTESNQPQHF; CDR3nt: TGTGCCAGCAGTTTCGGGACAGAGAGCAATCAGCCCCAGCATTTT; v_gene: TRBV27; d_gene: TRBD1; j_gene: TRBJ1-5; abundance: .
CDR3aa: CAIRWAETGEGVDEQFF; CDR3nt: TGTGCCATCAGATGGGCGGAGACGGGAGAAGGGGTAGATGAGCAGTTCTTC; v_gene: TRBV10-3; d_gene: .; j_gene: TRBJ2-1; abundance: few
CDR3aa: CASSLVGPRDYEQYF; CDR3nt: TGTGCCAGCAGCTTAGTGGGTCCGAGGGACTACGAGCAGTACTTC; v_gene: TRBV11-2; d_gene: .; j_gene: TRBJ2-7; abundance: few
CDR3aa: CASSQVGTQDTQYF; CDR3nt: TGCGCCAGCAGCCAAGTCGGGACCCAGGATACGCAGTATTTT; v_gene: TRBV4-1; d_gene: .; j_gene: TRBJ2-3; abundance: .
CDR3aa: CASRRGDQETQYF; CDR3nt: TGCGCCAGTCGGCGGGGGGATCAAGAGACCCAGTACTTC; v_gene: TRBV5-1; d_gene: TRBD2; j_gene: TRBJ2-5; abundance: .
CDR3aa: CSARDRGASWQGHEQYF; CDR3nt: TGCAGTGCTAGAGATCGGGGAGCGTCCTGGCAGGGCCACGAGCAGTACTTC; v_gene: TRBV20-1; d_gene: .; j_gene: TRBJ2-7; abundance: many
CDR3aa: CASSWGGTETQYF; CDR3nt: TGTGCCAGCAGCTGGGGGGGGACTGAGACCCAGTACTTC; v_gene: TRBV11-2; d_gene: TRBD2; j_gene: TRBJ2-5; abundance: many
CDR3aa: CASSITGRRETQYF; CDR3nt: TGTGCCAGCAGCATAACAGGGCGCCGAGAGACCCAGTACTTC; v_gene: TRBV7-9; d_gene: .; j_gene: TRBJ2-5; abundance: many
CDR3aa: CSAGRPASYEQYF; CDR3nt: TGCAGTGCAGGAAGACCGGCATCCTACGAGCAGTACTTC; v_gene: TRBV20-1; d_gene: .; j_gene: TRBJ2-7; abundance: many
CDR3aa: CASSRPGQGSTEAFF; CDR3nt: TGTGCCAGCAGTAGGCCGGGACAGGGAAGCACTGAAGCTTTCTTT; v_gene: TRBV12-3/TRBV12-4; d_gene: TRBD1; j_gene: TRBJ1-1; abundance: many
CDR3aa: CASSFEGAWTEAFF; CDR3nt: TGTGCCAGCAGTTTTGAGGGGGCTTGGACTGAAGCTTTCTTT; v_gene: TRBV28; d_gene: TRBD1; j_gene: TRBJ1-1; abundance: few
CDR3aa: CASSLAGGGGTDTQYF; CDR3nt: TGTGCCAGCAGCTTGGCTGGAGGAGGGGGCACAGATACGCAGTATTTT; v_gene: TRBV5-4; d_gene: .; j_gene: TRBJ2-3; abundance: few
CDR3aa: CASSTGLAGRDTQYF; CDR3nt: TGTGCCAGCAGCACTGGACTAGCGGGACGGGATACGCAGTATTTT; v_gene: TRBV2; d_gene: TRBD2; j_gene: TRBJ2-3; abundance: many
CDR3aa: CASSLWGRGSGDTQYF; CDR3nt: TGTGCCAGCAGTTTATGGGGCAGGGGAAGTGGAGATACGCAGTATTTT; v_gene: TRBV27; d_gene: .; j_gene: TRBJ2-3; abundance: many
CDR3aa: CASSPWSSYNEQFF; CDR3nt: TGTGCCAGCAGCCCCTGGAGCTCCTACAATGAGCAGTTCTTC; v_gene: TRBV14; d_gene: .; j_gene: TRBJ2-1; abundance: many
CDR3aa: CASTHSTGPSGNTIYF; CDR3nt: TGTGCCAGCACCCACTCCACCGGACCCAGTGGAAACACCATATATTTT; v_gene: TRBV12-3/TRBV12-4; d_gene: .; j_gene: TRBJ1-3; abundance: .
CDR3aa: CASSQEIGRGYTEAFF; CDR3nt: TGTGCCAGCAGCCAAGAGATTGGGCGAGGGTACACTGAAGCTTTCTTT; v_gene: TRBV3-1; d_gene: .; j_gene: TRBJ1-1; abundance: many
CDR3aa: CASSYTGQGRSEAFF; CDR3nt: TGTGCCAGCAGTTACACGGGACAGGGTCGGTCTGAAGCTTTCTTT; v_gene: TRBV6-6; d_gene: TRBD1; j_gene: TRBJ1-1; abundance: few
CDR3aa: CASSIPGGAGVNEQFF; CDR3nt: TGTGCCAGTAGTATCCCGGGGGGGGCGGGGGTTAATGAGCAGTTCTTC; v_gene: TRBV19; d_gene: TRBD2; j_gene: TRBJ2-1; abundance: few
CDR3aa: CASRRTEYGYTF; CDR3nt: TGCGCCAGCAGAAGGACGGAATATGGCTACACCTTC; v_gene: TRBV5-1; d_gene: .; j_gene: TRBJ1-2; abundance: .
CDR3aa: CASSLAPWNSGLTDTQYF; CDR3nt: TGTGCCAGCAGCTTAGCTCCTTGGAATAGCGGCCTTACAGATACGCAGTATTTT; v_gene: TRBV7-3; d_gene: .; j_gene: TRBJ2-3; abundance: .
CDR3aa: CASRRDGSRNQPQHF; CDR3nt: TGTGCCAGCAGGAGGGATGGGAGTCGCAATCAGCCCCAGCATTTT; v_gene: TRBV2; d_gene: .; j_gene: TRBJ1-5; abundance: many
CDR3aa: CASSAVQGAYGYTF; CDR3nt: TGTGCCAGCAGTGCGGTACAGGGGGCATATGGCTACACCTTC; v_gene: TRBV6-1; d_gene: TRBD1; j_gene: TRBJ1-2; abundance: few
CDR3aa: CASSLMREFVWEETQYF; CDR3nt: TGTGCCAGCAGCTTAATGCGGGAGTTTGTTTGGGAAGAGACCCAGTACTTC; v_gene: TRBV11-3; d_gene: TRBD2; j_gene: TRBJ2-5; abundance: many
CDR3aa: CASTPMVRQGLAGPYEQYF; CDR3nt: TGTGCCAGCACCCCCATGGTGAGACAGGGCCTAGCGGGACCCTACGAGCAGTACTTC; v_gene: TRBV6-8; d_gene: TRBD2; j_gene: TRBJ2-7; abundance: many
CDR3aa: CTSSGEGGPPGKLFF; CDR3nt: TGTACCAGCAGTGGGGAAGGGGGCCCTCCAGGGAAACTGTTTTTT; v_gene: TRBV2; d_gene: TRBD1; j_gene: TRBJ1-4; abundance: few
CDR3aa: CSVVFGRGALQETQYF; CDR3nt: TGCAGCGTTGTATTTGGTAGGGGGGCATTACAGGAGACCCAGTACTTC; v_gene: TRBV29-1; d_gene: .; j_gene: TRBJ2-5; abundance: few
CDR3aa: CASSLDMTNTEAFF; CDR3nt: TGTGCCAGCAGCTTGGACATGACGAACACTGAAGCTTTCTTT; v_gene: TRBV7-3; d_gene: .; j_gene: TRBJ1-1; abundance: many
CDR3aa: CSVEDPLLGNTEAFF; CDR3nt: TGCAGCGTTGAAGACCCACTCCTCGGGAACACTGAAGCTTTCTTT; v_gene: TRBV29-1; d_gene: .; j_gene: TRBJ1-1; abundance: many
CDR3aa: CASSLGLAGGTGELFF; CDR3nt: TGTGCCAGCAGTTTAGGGCTAGCGGGGGGCACCGGGGAGCTGTTTTTT; v_gene: TRBV28; d_gene: TRBD2; j_gene: TRBJ2-2; abundance: many
CDR3aa: CASQTSGSHNEQFF; CDR3nt: TGTGCCAGTCAGACTAGCGGGAGTCACAATGAGCAGTTCTTC; v_gene: TRBV19; d_gene: TRBD2; j_gene: TRBJ2-1; abundance: few
CDR3aa: CASSRTAGTNTEAFF; CDR3nt: TGTGCCAGCAGTCGGACAGCCGGAACGAACACTGAAGCTTTCTTT; v_gene: TRBV12-3/TRBV12-4; d_gene: .; j_gene: TRBJ1-1; abundance: many
CDR3aa: CASSPRQGAEAFF; CDR3nt: TGTGCCAGCTCACCACGACAGGGCGCTGAAGCTTTCTTT; v_gene: TRBV18; d_gene: TRBD1; j_gene: TRBJ1-1; abundance: many
CDR3aa: CASSIGEVTNEKLFF; CDR3nt: TGTGCCAGTAGTATAGGCGAAGTCACTAATGAAAAACTGTTTTTT; v_gene: TRBV19; d_gene: .; j_gene: TRBJ1-4; abundance: .
CDR3aa: CASRREPYSNQPQHF; CDR3nt: TGTGCCAGCCGCCGGGAACCTTATAGCAATCAGCCCCAGCATTTT; v_gene: TRBV27; d_gene: .; j_gene: TRBJ1-5; abundance: .
CDR3aa: CSASDRGGGAGVGETQYF; CDR3nt: TGCAGTGCTAGCGACAGGGGCGGTGGGGCGGGAGTGGGAGAGACCCAGTACTTC; v_gene: TRBV20-1; d_gene: .; j_gene: TRBJ2-5; abundance: .
CDR3aa: CASSDGPEGETQYF; CDR3nt: TGTGCCAGCAGTGATGGACCCGAAGGGGAGACCCAGTACTTC; v_gene: TRBV6-1; d_gene: .; j_gene: TRBJ2-5; abundance: .
CDR3aa: CATGAHSTDTQYF; CDR3nt: TGTGCCACCGGAGCCCATAGCACAGATACGCAGTATTTT; v_gene: TRBV24-1; d_gene: .; j_gene: TRBJ2-3; abundance: .